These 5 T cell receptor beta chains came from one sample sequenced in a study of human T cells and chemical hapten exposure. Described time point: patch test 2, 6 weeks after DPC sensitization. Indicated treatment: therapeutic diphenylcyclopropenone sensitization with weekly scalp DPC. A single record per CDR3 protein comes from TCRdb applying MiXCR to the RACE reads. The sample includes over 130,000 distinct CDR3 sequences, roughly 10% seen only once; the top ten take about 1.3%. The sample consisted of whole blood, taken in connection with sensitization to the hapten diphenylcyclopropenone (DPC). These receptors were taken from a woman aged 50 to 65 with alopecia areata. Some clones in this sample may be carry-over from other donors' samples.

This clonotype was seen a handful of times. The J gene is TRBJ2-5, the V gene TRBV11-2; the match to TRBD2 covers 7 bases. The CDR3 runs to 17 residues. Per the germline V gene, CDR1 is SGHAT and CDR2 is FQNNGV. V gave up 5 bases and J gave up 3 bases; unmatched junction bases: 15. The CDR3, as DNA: TGTGCCAGCAGCCCTAGTCCGGGACTACGGGCCGAAGAGACCCAGTACTTC. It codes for CASSPSPGLRAEETQYF.

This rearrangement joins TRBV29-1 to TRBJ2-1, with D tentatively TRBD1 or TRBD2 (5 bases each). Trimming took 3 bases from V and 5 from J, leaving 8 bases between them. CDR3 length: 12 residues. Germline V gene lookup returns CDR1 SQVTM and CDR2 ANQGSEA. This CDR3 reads CSVDGAHNEQFF. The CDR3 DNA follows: TGCAGCGTTGACGGGGCCCACAATGAGCAGTTCTTC.

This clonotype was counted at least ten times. DNA for the CDR3: TGCAGCGTTGTAGTCCCTCAACGGGCACAAGAGACCCAGTACTTC. It yields the protein CSVVVPQRAQETQYF. The chain joins TRBV29-1 to TRBJ2-5; D gene unclear. CDR1 and CDR2 from the germline V gene are SQVTM and ANQGSEA. Trimming took 4 bases from V and 2 from J, leaving 17 bases between them. The CDR3 runs to 15 residues.

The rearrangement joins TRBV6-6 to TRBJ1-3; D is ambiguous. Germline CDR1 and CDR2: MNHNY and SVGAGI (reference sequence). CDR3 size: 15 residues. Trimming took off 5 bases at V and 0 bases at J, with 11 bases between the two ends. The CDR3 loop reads CASSPSGFSGNTIYF. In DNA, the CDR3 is TGTGCCAGCAGTCCTTCAGGATTCTCTGGAAACACCATATATTTT.

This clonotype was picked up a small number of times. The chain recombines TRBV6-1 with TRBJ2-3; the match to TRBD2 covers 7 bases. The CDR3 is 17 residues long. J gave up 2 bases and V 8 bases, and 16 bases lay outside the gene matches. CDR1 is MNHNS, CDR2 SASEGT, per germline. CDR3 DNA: TGTGCCAGCCCCTCTGGCGGGAGTACGGTTTACACAGATACGCAGTATTTT. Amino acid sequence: CASPSGGSTVYTDTQYF.